The clone carrying this T cell receptor beta chain occurred a few times. Its target is unknown. The second PCR ran roughly 6 to 11 cycles with a sample-barcoded 5' primer and J-beta primers. TCRdb fed the 5' RACE reads into MiXCR, producing one record per CDR3 protein. The sample consists of some 1.4 million distinct CDR3 sequences, 42% of them appearing once. These data come from a study of blood T cells in healthy people across ages. The authors isolated at least 6 million PBMCs per sample. At least 5 micrograms of total RNA were extracted per sample. Study-wide points: The unsorted PBMCs prevented any conclusive comparison of naive versus antigen-experienced cells. Fewer expanded clones and more diversity marked long-lived versus aged donors.

This TCR was recovered from a woman between 18 and 29 years old in good health. Sequencing was done on a sample of blood.

The CDR3 sequence is CAIGPGTSGCSYNEQFF. DNA of the CDR3: TGTGCCATCGGTCCCGGGACTAGCGGGTGCTCCTACAATGAGCAGTTCTTC. The J gene is TRBJ2-1, the V gene TRBV10-3; 12 nucleotides match TRBD2. In germline, CDR1 is ENHRY, CDR2 SYGVKD. Unmatched junction bases numbered 8, after V lost 8 bases and J lost 0 bases. The CDR3 spans 17 residues.